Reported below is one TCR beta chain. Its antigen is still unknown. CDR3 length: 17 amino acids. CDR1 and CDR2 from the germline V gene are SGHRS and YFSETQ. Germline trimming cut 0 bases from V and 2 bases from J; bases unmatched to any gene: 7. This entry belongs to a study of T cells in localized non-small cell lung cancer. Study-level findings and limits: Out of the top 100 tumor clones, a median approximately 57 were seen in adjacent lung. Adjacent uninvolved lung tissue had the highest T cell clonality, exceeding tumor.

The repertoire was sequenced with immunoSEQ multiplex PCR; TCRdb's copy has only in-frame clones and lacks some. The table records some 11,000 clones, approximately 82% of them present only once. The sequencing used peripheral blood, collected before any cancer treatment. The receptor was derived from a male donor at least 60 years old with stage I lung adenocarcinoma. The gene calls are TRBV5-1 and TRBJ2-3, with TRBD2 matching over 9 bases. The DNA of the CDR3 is TGCGCCAGCAGCTTGGCCTTGGCTAGCGGGAACACAGATACGCAGTATTTT. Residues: CASSLALASGNTDTQYF.